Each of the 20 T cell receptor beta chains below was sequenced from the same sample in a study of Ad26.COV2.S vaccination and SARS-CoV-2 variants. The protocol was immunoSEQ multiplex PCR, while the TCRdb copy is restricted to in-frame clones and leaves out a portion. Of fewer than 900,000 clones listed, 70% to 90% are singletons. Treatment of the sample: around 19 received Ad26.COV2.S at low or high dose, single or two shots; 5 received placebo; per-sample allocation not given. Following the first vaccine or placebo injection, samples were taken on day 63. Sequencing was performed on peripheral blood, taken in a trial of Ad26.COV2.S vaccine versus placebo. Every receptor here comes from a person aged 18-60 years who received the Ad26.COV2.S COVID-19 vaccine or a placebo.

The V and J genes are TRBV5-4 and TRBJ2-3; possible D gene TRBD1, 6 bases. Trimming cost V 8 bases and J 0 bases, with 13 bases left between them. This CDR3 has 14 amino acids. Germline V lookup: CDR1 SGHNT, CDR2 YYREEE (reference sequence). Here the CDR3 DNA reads TGTGCCAGTCAGGGGAACCCTAGCACAGATACGCAGTATTTT. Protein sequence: CASQGNPSTDTQYF.

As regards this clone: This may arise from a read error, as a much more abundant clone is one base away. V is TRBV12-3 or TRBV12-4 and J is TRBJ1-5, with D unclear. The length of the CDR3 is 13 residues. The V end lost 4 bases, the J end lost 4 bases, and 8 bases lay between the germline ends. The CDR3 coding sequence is TGTGCCAGCAGTTCGGACCATAATCAGCCCCAGCATTTT. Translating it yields CASSSDHNQPQHF.

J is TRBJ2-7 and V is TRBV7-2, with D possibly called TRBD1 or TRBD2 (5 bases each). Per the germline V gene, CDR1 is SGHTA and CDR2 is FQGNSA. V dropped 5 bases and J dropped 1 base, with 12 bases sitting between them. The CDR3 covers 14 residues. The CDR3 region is CASSTRGFSYEQYF. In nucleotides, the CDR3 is TGTGCCAGCAGCACGAGGGGCTTTTCCTACGAGCAGTACTTC.

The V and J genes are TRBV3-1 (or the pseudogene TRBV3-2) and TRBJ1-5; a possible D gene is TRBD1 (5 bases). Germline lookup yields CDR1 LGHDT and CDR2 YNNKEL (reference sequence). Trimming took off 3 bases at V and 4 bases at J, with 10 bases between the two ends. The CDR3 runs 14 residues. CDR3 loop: CASSQQGFNQPQHF. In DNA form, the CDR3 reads TGTGCCAGCAGCCAGCAGGGATTTAATCAGCCCCAGCATTTT.

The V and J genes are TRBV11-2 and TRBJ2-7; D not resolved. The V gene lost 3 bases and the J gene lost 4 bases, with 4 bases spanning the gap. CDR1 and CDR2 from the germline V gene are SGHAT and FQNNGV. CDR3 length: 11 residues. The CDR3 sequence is CASSFRYEQYF. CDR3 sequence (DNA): TGTGCCAGCAGCTTTAGGTACGAGCAGTACTTC. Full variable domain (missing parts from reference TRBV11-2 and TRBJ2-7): EAGVAQSPRYKIIEKRQSVAFWCNPISGHATLYWYQQILGQGPKLLIQFQNNGVVDDSQLPKDRFSAERLKGVDSTLKIQPAKLEDSAVYLCASSFRYEQYFGPGTRLTVT.

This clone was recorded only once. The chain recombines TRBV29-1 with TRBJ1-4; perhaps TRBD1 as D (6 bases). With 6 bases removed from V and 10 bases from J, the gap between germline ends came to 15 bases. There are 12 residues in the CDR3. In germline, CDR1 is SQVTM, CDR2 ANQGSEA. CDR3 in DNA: TGCAGCGTACAAACAGGGATCGGAAAACTGTTTTTT. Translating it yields CSVQTGIGKLFF.

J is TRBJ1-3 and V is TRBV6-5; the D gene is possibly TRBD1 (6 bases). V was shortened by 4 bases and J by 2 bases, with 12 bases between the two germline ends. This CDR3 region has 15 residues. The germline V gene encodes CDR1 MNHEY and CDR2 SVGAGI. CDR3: CASSLHRVAGNTIYF. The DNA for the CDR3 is TGTGCCAGCAGTTTACACAGGGTTGCTGGAAACACCATATATTTT.

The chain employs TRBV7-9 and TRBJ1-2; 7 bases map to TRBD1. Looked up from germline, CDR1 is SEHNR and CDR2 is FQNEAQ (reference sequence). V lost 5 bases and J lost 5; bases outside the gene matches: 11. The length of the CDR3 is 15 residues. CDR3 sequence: CASSHSNRGPYGYTF. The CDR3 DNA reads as TGTGCCAGCAGCCACTCCAACAGGGGACCATATGGCTACACCTTC.

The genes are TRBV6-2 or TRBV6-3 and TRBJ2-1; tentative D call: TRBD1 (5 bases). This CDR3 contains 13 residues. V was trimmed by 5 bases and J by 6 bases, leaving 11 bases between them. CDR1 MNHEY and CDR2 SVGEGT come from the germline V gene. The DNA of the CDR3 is TGTGCCAGCAGTGGGGCAGGCTTCAATGAGCAGTTCTTC. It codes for CASSGAGFNEQFF.

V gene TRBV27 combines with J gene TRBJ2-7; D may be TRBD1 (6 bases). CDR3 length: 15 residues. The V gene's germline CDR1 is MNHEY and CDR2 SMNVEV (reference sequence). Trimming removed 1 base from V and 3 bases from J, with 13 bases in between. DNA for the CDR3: TGTGCCAGCAGTTTATTTCGGGACAACGACTACGAGCAGTACTTC. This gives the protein CASSLFRDNDYEQYF.

Here the CDR3 reads CSVRGGTGSYNEQFF. The DNA of the CDR3 is TGCAGCGTACGCGGGGGGACCGGCTCCTACAATGAGCAGTTCTTC. The rearrangement joins TRBV29-1 to TRBJ2-1, with 8 bases identical to TRBD2. J lost 0 bases, V lost 6 bases, and 7 bases had no gene match. CDR1 and CDR2 (germline): SQVTM, ANQGSEA. The CDR3 contains 15 residues.

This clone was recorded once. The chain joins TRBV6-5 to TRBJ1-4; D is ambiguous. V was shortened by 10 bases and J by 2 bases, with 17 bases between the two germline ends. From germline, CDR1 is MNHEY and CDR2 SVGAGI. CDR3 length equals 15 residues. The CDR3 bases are TGTGCCATCTCCCCGAGAGGGCCCACTAATGAAAAACTGTTTTTT. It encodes CAISPRGPTNEKLFF.

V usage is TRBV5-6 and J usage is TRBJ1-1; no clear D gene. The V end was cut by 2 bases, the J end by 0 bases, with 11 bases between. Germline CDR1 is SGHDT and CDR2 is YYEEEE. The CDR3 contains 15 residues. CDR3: CASSFRAPMNTEAFF. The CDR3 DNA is TGTGCCAGCAGCTTCCGGGCGCCTATGAACACTGAAGCTTTCTTT.

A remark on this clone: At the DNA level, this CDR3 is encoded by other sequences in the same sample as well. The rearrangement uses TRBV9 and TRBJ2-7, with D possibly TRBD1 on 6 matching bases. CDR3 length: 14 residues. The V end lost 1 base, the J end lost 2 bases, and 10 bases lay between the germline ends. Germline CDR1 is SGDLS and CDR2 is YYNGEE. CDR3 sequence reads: CASSVLAGAYEQYF. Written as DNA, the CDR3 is TGTGCCAGCAGCGTACTCGCAGGGGCCTACGAGCAGTACTTC.

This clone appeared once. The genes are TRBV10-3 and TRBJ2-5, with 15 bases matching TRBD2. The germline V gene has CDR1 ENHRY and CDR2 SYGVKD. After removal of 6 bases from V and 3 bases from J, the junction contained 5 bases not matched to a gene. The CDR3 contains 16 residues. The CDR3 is CAIRAGLAGGEETQYF. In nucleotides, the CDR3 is TGTGCCATCAGGGCCGGACTAGCGGGAGGGGAAGAGACCCAGTACTTC.

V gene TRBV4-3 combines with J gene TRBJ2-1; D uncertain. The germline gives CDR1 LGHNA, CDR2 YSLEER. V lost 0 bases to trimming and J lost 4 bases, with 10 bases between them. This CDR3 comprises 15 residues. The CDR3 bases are TGCGCCAGCAGCCAAGATGTAGGATCGTACAATGAGCAGTTCTTC. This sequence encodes CASSQDVGSYNEQFF.

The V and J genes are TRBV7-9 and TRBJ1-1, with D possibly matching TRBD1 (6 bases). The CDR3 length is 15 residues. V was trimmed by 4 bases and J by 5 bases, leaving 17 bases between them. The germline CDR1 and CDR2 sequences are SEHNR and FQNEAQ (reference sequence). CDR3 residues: CASSSIRGGWTEAFF. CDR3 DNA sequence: TGTGCCAGCAGCTCAATCAGGGGAGGGTGGACTGAAGCTTTCTTT. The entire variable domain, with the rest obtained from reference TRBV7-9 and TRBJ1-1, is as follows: DTGVSQNPRHKITKRGQNVTFRCDPISEHNRLYWYRQTLGQGPEFLTYFQNEAQLEKSRLLSDRFSAERPKGSFSTLEIQRTEQGDSAMYLCASSSIRGGWTEAFFGQGTRLTVV.

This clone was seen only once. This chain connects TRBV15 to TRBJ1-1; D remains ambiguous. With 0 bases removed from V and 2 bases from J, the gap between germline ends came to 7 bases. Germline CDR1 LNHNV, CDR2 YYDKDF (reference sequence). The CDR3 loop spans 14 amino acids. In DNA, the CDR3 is TGTGCCACCAGCAGAGATCGATCCAACACTGAAGCTTTCTTT. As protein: CATSRDRSNTEAFF.

CDR3 sequence (DNA): TGTGCCAGCAGCGCGCGGGGGGGCCAAGAGACCCAGTACTTC. Encoded protein: CASSARGGQETQYF. The chain links TRBV3-1 (or the pseudogene TRBV3-2) to TRBJ2-5, with 9 bases fitting TRBD2. The CDR3 totals 14 residues. V gave up 5 bases and J gave up 1 base; unmatched junction bases: 2. CDR1 and CDR2 (germline): LGHDT, YNNKEL (reference sequence).

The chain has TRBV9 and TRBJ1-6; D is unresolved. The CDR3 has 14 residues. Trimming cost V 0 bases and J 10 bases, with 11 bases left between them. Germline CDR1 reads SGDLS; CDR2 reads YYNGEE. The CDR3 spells CASSVGWGESPLHF. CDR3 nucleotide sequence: TGTGCCAGCAGCGTAGGGTGGGGAGAGTCACCCCTCCACTTT.